The clone carrying this T cell receptor (beta chain) was detected only once. Its antigen is undetermined. Indicated time point: week 11, during vaccination. Doses of 300 ug of mutant IDH1 20-mer peptide were given with topical imiquimod. This entry is derived from a study of a mutant IDH1 vaccine in newly diagnosed glioma. Study-wide background: Vaccinations, eight in total, occurred in weeks 1, 3, 5, 7, 11, 15, 19, 23.

Libraries were prepared by immunoSEQ multiplex PCR; TCRdb keeps only in-frame clonotypes and omits some of them. The table has about 36,000 clones, 80% seen once; the top ten hold roughly 15%. The TCR sequence derives from a woman aged 25 to 39 with glioma. Some clones in this sample may be carry-over from other donors' samples. The input for sequencing was peripheral blood mononuclear cells (PBMCs), taken from a glioma patient whose treatment included an IDH1 peptide vaccine.

The CDR3, as DNA: TGCGCCAGCAGTGGGAGTGCCGGGGAGCTGTTTTTT. Amino acid sequence: CASSGSAGELFF. The rearrangement links TRBV10-1 to TRBJ2-2; D gene unclear. From germline, CDR1 is WNHNN and CDR2 SYGVQD (reference sequence). The CDR3 has 12 amino acids. Trimming pared 4 bases from V and 6 bases from J, leaving 6 bases between.